This entry lists 24 T cell receptor beta chains sequenced from one sample in a study of blood T cells in healthy people across ages (dated by TCRdb to the mid-2010s). Library preparation used 5' RACE. A second 7 to 11 cycle PCR used a sample-barcoded 5' primer and a J-beta primer mix. Using fastp trimming at Q25 and MiXCR clonotype assembly, TCRdb reanalyzed the public sequencing data and kept in-frame beta chains. Every CDR3 protein is listed once, alongside the most common genes and DNA of its rows. Counted in this sample were 1.5 million to 2 million distinct CDR3 sequences; approximately 39% of them appeared once. The ten largest account for roughly 23% of the sample. The sequenced material came from blood. The receptors stem from a human donor in good health.

The chain uses TRBV4-2 and TRBJ2-1; the D is unclear. V was trimmed by 1 base and J by 0 bases, leaving 16 bases between them. The CDR3 is 18 amino acids. Germline lookup yields CDR1 LGHNA and CDR2 YNFKEQ. CDR3 sequence reads: CASSQGGVAFSSYNEQFF. CDR3 nucleotide sequence: TGTGCCAGCAGCCAAGGTGGGGTGGCGTTCAGCTCCTACAATGAGCAGTTCTTC.

This chain joins TRBV11-2 and TRBJ1-4, with 11 bases identical to TRBD1. Germline lookup yields CDR1 SGHAT and CDR2 FQNNGV. With V trimmed by 4 bases and J by 7 bases, 8 bases remained unmatched. The CDR3 has 16 amino acids. The CDR3 loop is CASSSRGGTGGEKLFF. In DNA, the CDR3 is TGTGCCAGCAGCTCCAGGGGGGGGACAGGGGGTGAAAAACTGTTTTTT.

The V gene is TRBV12-3 or TRBV12-4, the J gene TRBJ1-5; D is ambiguous. The CDR3 loop spans 16 amino acids. The V end was cut by 3 bases, the J end by 0 bases, with 12 bases between. CDR3 DNA sequence: TGTGCCAGCAGTTTTTTTCCGGGGATTAGCAATCAGCCCCAGCATTTT. Protein sequence: CASSFFPGISNQPQHF.

This clonotype was picked up a small number of times. The V and J genes are TRBV20-1 and TRBJ2-3, with 7 bases fitting TRBD2. The CDR3 has 16 residues. Unmatched junction bases numbered 11, after V lost 1 base and J lost 4 bases. CDR1 and CDR2 from the germline V gene are DFQATT and SNEGSKA (reference sequence). The CDR3 here is CSARAPGRGSADTQYF. CDR3 nucleotides: TGCAGTGCTAGAGCCCCGGGGCGGGGGAGTGCAGATACGCAGTATTTT.

V is TRBV9 and J is TRBJ2-7, with D tentatively TRBD1 (8 bases). The CDR3 is 16 amino acids. Trimming left V 3 bases short and J 2 bases short, with 18 bases between. Germline-derived CDR1 and CDR2 are SGDLS and YYNGEE. The chain's CDR3 is CASSGRSGTGAYEQYF. The CDR3 nucleotides are TGTGCCAGCAGCGGGAGGAGCGGGACAGGTGCCTACGAGCAGTACTTC.

Concerning this clonotype itself: Its ends do not fully match the called genes, so a read error is possible. This chain joins TRBV7-9 and TRBJ1-1; TRBD1 is a possible D gene (6 bases). Germline V gene lookup returns CDR1 SEHNR and CDR2 FQNEAQ (reference sequence). The CDR3 runs to 14 residues. CDR3 nucleotides: TGTACCAGCAGCGGGGGCGGGACACACACTGAAGCTTTCTTT. As protein: CTSSGGGTHTEAFF.

This clonotype was seen repeatedly, ten times or more. The V gene is TRBV12-3 or TRBV12-4, the J gene TRBJ1-2; D may be TRBD1 (5 bases). Trimming left V 2 bases short and J 7 bases short, with 8 bases between. The CDR3 has 12 residues. The CDR3: CASSLSGSGYTF. CDR3 bases: TGTGCCAGCAGTTTATCAGGGAGTGGCTACACCTTC.

For this clonotype: Mismatch with germline at one junction end may stem from a read error. This rearrangement joins TRBV27 to TRBJ2-5; tentative D call: TRBD2 (5 bases). The CDR3 totals 18 residues. The germline V gene has CDR1 MNHEY and CDR2 SMNVEV (reference sequence). CDR3 protein: CAGSLSTSGFPAKETQYF. DNA of the CDR3: TGTGCCGGCAGTTTATCTACCAGCGGATTTCCGGCGAAAGAGACCCAGTACTTC.

This clonotype was found once. CDR3 DNA sequence: TGTGCCAGCAGCATAATGGGACAAAGCGAGACCCAGTACTTC. Protein sequence: CASSIMGQSETQYF. This chain connects TRBV12-3 or TRBV12-4 to TRBJ2-5, with D perhaps TRBD1 (6 bases). V gave up 6 bases and J gave up 5 bases, with 16 bases separating them. The CDR3 is 14 residues long.

The chain is built from TRBV12-3 or TRBV12-4 and TRBJ1-4; D is perhaps TRBD1 (6 bases). Trimming removed 5 bases from V and 11 bases from J, with 18 bases in between. The CDR3 has 14 residues. The CDR3 loop reads CASSPGAPRGKLFF. As DNA, the CDR3 is TGTGCCAGCAGTCCGGGGGCCCCTAGGGGGAAACTGTTTTTT.

The chain has TRBV5-4 and TRBJ1-3; D gene unclear. Trimming left V 1 base short and J 1 base short, with 9 bases between. Germline assignment: CDR1 SGHNT and CDR2 YYREEE (reference sequence). The length of the CDR3 is 15 residues. CDR3 sequence: CASSLKGTSGNTIYF. The CDR3 DNA sequence: TGTGCCAGCAGCTTGAAGGGTACTTCTGGAAACACCATATATTTT.

V gene TRBV7-2 combines with J gene TRBJ2-1; D is unresolved. This CDR3 is built from 11 residues. Per germline, CDR1 SGHTA and CDR2 FQGNSA. The V and J ends lost 1 base and 15 bases respectively, with 10 bases between them. The CDR3 is CASSLEVTPFF. For the CDR3, the DNA is TGTGCCAGCAGCTTAGAGGTTACTCCGTTCTTC.

The chain is built from TRBV5-1 and TRBJ2-4; D might be TRBD2 (6 bases). The germline gives CDR1 SGHRS, CDR2 YFSETQ. The V and J ends lost 2 bases and 6 bases respectively, with 9 bases between them. This CDR3 is built from 13 residues. CDR3 sequence: CASSLPGGNIQYF. CDR3 nucleotides: TGCGCCAGCAGCTTACCCGGGGGAAACATTCAGTACTTC.

This clonotype has more than one count but fewer than ten. The gene calls are TRBV20-1 and TRBJ2-3, with no clear D. The CDR3 contains 14 residues. Germline CDR1 is DFQATT and CDR2 is SNEGSKA (reference sequence). The V gene lost 7 bases and the J gene lost 0 bases, with 14 bases spanning the gap. The CDR3 here is CSGSLTFSTDTQYF. DNA of the CDR3: TGCAGTGGATCTTTAACATTTAGCACAGATACGCAGTATTTT.

The V and J genes are TRBV6-2 or TRBV6-3 and TRBJ1-5; TRBD1 is a possible D gene (6 bases). Looked up from germline, CDR1 is MNHEY and CDR2 is SVGEGT. The ends were cut back, 6 bases at V and 4 bases at J, with 13 bases in the middle. The CDR3 runs to 14 residues. The CDR3 loop reads CASSYGQKNQPQHF. The CDR3 DNA reads as TGTGCCAGCAGCTATGGACAGAAAAATCAGCCCCAGCATTTT.

This clonotype appeared once. J is TRBJ2-7 and V is TRBV7-2; 8 nucleotides align to TRBD1. V lost 4 bases and J lost 2; bases outside the gene matches: 10. The CDR3 is made up of 16 amino acids. From germline, CDR1 is SGHTA and CDR2 FQGNSA. DNA of the CDR3: TGTGCCAGCAGCTGGAGCCGGGACAGGTCCACCTACGAGCAGTACTTC. Residues: CASSWSRDRSTYEQYF.

Ten or more counts support this clonotype. Germline and junction disagree at one end, which may indicate a read error. The chain combines TRBV7-6 with TRBJ2-3, with D perhaps TRBD2 (5 bases). The CDR3 runs 15 residues. CDR1 and CDR2 from the germline V gene are SGHVS and FNYEAQ. The CDR3 DNA is TGTGCCAGCAGTTTAGGACTCCCTAGCACAGATACGCAGTATTTT. Protein sequence: CASSLGLPSTDTQYF.

This clonotype came up once. The chain employs TRBV11-2 and TRBJ1-6; D gene uncertain. Germline CDR1 reads SGHAT; CDR2 reads FQNNGV. This CDR3 contains 13 residues. V shed 3 bases and J shed 7 bases, with 7 bases lying between them. Written as DNA, the CDR3 is TGTGCCAGCAGCTTCGGCATAAATTCACCCCTCCACTTT. This translates into CASSFGINSPLHF. Full variable domain (rest looked up from reference TRBV11-2 and TRBJ1-6): EAGVAQSPRYKIIEKRQSVAFWCNPISGHATLYWYQQILGQGPKLLIQFQNNGVVDDSQLPKDRFSAERLKGVDSTLKIQPAKLEDSAVYLCASSFGINSPLHFGNGTRLTVT.

This clonotype was detected ten times or more. The chain couples TRBV29-1 to TRBJ2-5; D is unclear. From germline, CDR1 is SQVTM and CDR2 ANQGSEA. This CDR3 has 12 amino acids. V lost 6 bases, J lost 1 base, and 9 bases lay in between. CDR3 amino acids: CSVGPTQETQYF. The CDR3 DNA sequence: TGCAGCGTCGGACCCACCCAAGAGACCCAGTACTTC.

This rearrangement joins TRBV7-3 to TRBJ2-6; TRBD2 matches 11 bases. The germline V gene encodes CDR1 SGHTA and CDR2 FQGTGA. This CDR3 is 19 amino acids long. After removal of 1 base from V and 0 bases from J, the junction contained 5 bases not matched to a gene. The CDR3 DNA reads as TGTGCCAGCAGCTTAAGAGGACTAGCGGGCACCTCTGGGGCCAACGTCCTGACTTTC. Translation gives CASSLRGLAGTSGANVLTF.

Concerning this clonotype: Compared with germline, one end of the junction differs, possibly owing to a read error. This chain links TRBV6-1 with TRBJ1-2; a possible D gene is TRBD1 (5 bases). CDR3 length: 15 amino acids. The V gene's germline CDR1 is MNHNS and CDR2 SASEGT. The DNA of the CDR3 is TGTGCCAGCAGTGATCTCAGGGAGTCTCTCTATGGCTGCACCTTC. Its protein product is CASSDLRESLYGCTF.

The J gene is TRBJ2-5, the V gene TRBV6-5; D not certain. V dropped 5 bases and J dropped 5 bases, with 18 bases sitting between them. Germline V gene data show CDR1 as MNHEY and CDR2 as SVGAGI. The CDR3 consists of 15 residues. CDR3 protein: CASSQQLHRTETQYF. The CDR3 DNA reads TGTGCCAGCAGTCAGCAATTACACAGAACCGAGACCCAGTACTTC.

This chain joins TRBV7-9 and TRBJ2-1, with D possibly being TRBD2 (5 bases). The germline CDR1 and CDR2 sequences are SEHNR and FQNEAQ (reference sequence). Trimming pared 3 bases from V and 6 bases from J, leaving 27 bases between. The length of the CDR3 is 19 residues. CDR3 residues: CASSLKTGGREEVLNEQFF. The CDR3 DNA reads as TGTGCCAGCAGCTTGAAAACGGGCGGCCGCGAGGAGGTCCTCAATGAGCAGTTCTTC.

This clonotype was found once. J is TRBJ2-2 and V is TRBV6-5, with 8 bases fitting TRBD2. Per the germline V gene, CDR1 is MNHEY and CDR2 is SVGAGI. This CDR3 is 15 amino acids long. Unmatched junction bases numbered 12, after V lost 6 bases and J lost 9 bases. CDR3 in amino acids: CASSIIGGADRELFF. The CDR3 coding sequence is TGTGCCAGCAGCATCATCGGGGGGGCCGACCGGGAGCTGTTTTTT.